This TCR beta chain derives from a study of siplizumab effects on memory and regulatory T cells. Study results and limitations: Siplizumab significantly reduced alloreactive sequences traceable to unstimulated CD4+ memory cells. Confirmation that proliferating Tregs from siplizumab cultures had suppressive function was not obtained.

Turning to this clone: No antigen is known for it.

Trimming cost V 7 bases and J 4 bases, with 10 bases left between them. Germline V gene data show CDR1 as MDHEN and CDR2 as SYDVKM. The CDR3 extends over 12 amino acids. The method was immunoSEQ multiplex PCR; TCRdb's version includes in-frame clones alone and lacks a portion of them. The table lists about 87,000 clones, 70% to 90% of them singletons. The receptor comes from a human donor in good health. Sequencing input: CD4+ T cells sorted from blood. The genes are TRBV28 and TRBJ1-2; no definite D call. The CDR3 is CASTVAGYGYTF. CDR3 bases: TGTGCCAGCACCGTAGCCGGCTATGGCTACACCTTC.